These T cell receptor beta chains were read from a single sample in a study of T cell responses to AZD1222 COVID-19 vaccine. TCRdb's table, derived via immunoSEQ multiplex PCR, lists solely in-frame clones and lacks some. This table has 100,000 to 150,000 clones, roughly nine tenths appearing once. The source material was peripheral blood, sampled on day 0 of AZD1222 vaccination. These receptors all stem from an adult in good health. Both conserved end residues are part of each CDR3. A D gene is named only where the DNA matches it firmly. Clone size is stated in some rows and not others, as once, few, many or a class when expanded.

V	size	D	J	CDR3	DNA
TRBV29-1	.	TRBD2	TRBJ2-4	CSVLWGGAIAKNIQYF	TGCAGCGTTTTATGGGGGGGAGCTATAGCCAAAAACATTCAGTACTTC
TRBV2	once	.	TRBJ1-5	CASSERGSSNQPQHF	TGTGCCAGCAGTGAGCGGGGGTCGAGCAATCAGCCCCAGCATTTT
TRBV5-1	.	.	TRBJ1-4	CASSEGPGSGEKLFF	TGCGCCAGCAGCGAGGGACCCGGGAGCGGCGAAAAACTGTTTTTT
TRBV5-5	.	.	TRBJ2-1	CASSSGSFLDNEQFF	TGTGCCAGCAGCTCTGGGTCCTTCCTCGACAATGAGCAGTTCTTC
TRBV30	.	TRBD1	TRBJ1-5	CAWSVQGAGSRPQHF	TGTGCCTGGAGTGTACAGGGGGCGGGGAGTAGGCCCCAGCATTTT
TRBV7-2	once	.	TRBJ1-1	CASSLESGRVRWAEAFF	TGTGCCAGCAGCTTAGAGAGCGGCAGGGTTCGATGGGCTGAAGCTTTCTTT
TRBV29-1	once	.	TRBJ2-1	CSVEDPELYNEQFF	TGCAGCGTTGAAGATCCGGAGCTATACAATGAGCAGTTCTTC
TRBV10-3	.	.	TRBJ2-7	CAISELRGLNYEQYF	TGTGCCATCAGTGAGTTGAGAGGGTTAAACTACGAGCAGTACTTC
TRBV11-2	.	.	TRBJ2-7	CASSTKGIEISYEQYF	TGTGCCAGCAGCACCAAAGGGATCGAGATTTCCTACGAGCAGTACTTC
TRBV3-1/TRBV3-2	.	TRBD1	TRBJ1-3	CASSQGTGGNTIYF	TGTGCCAGCAGCCAAGGGACAGGGGGCAACACCATATATTTT
TRBV6-5	once	TRBD1	TRBJ1-2	CASRAGGAGGYTF	TGTGCCAGCAGGGCAGGGGGCGCGGGTGGCTACACCTTC
TRBV30	once	TRBD2	TRBJ2-1	CAWSGTSGSAYEQFF	TGTGCCTGGAGTGGGACTAGCGGGAGTGCGTATGAGCAGTTCTTC
TRBV10-3	.	.	TRBJ2-1	CAISESRAGSYNEQFF	TGTGCCATCAGTGAGAGCCGTGCCGGGTCCTACAATGAGCAGTTCTTC
TRBV15	.	.	TRBJ2-1	CATSRGSRTVYNEQFF	TGTGCCACCAGCAGAGGGTCCCGGACGGTATACAATGAGCAGTTCTTC
TRBV6-5	.	TRBD2	TRBJ2-7	CASSPRLAAEQYF	TGTGCCAGCAGTCCCAGACTAGCCGCCGAGCAGTACTTC
TRBV15	.	.	TRBJ1-3	CATSLGRNTIYF	TGTGCCACCAGCTTGGGGAGAAACACCATATATTTT
TRBV5-3	.	TRBD1	TRBJ1-5	CARSFLRGTGNQPQHF	TGTGCCAGAAGCTTCCTTCGGGGGACAGGGAATCAGCCCCAGCATTTT